These 3 T cell receptor beta chains came from one sample sequenced in a study of T-cell reconstitution after alpha-beta-depleted transplantation in children. It was with unique molecular identifiers that the TCRbeta library was prepared. From the PCR reads, TCRdb called clonotypes with MiXCR, one entry per CDR3 protein. This sample has a few hundred thousand distinct CDR3 sequences, with more than 20% found just once. The material sequenced was PBMCs, taken before TCRalphabeta/CD19-depleted stem cell transplant. These receptors were taken from a boy in the first two years of life with Wiskott-Aldrich syndrome, due to receive a stem cell transplant.

This clonotype has only a few counts. The rearrangement links TRBV29-1 to TRBJ1-3; D gene ambiguous. The V end was cut by 3 bases, the J end by 4 bases, with 13 bases between. Per the germline V gene, CDR1 is SQVTM and CDR2 is ANQGSEA. The CDR3 is 14 residues long. The CDR3 coding sequence is TGCAGCGTTGATCCATCGGGCGCAGGAAACACCATATATTTT. It specifies CSVDPSGAGNTIYF.

The chain carries TRBV29-1 and TRBJ2-3, with D tentatively TRBD1 (6 bases). The germline V gene encodes CDR1 SQVTM and CDR2 ANQGSEA. CDR3 length equals 13 residues. The V gene lost 4 bases and the J gene lost 4 bases, with 12 bases spanning the gap. CDR3 amino acids: CSVVRGRPDTQYF. DNA for the CDR3: TGCAGCGTTGTCAGGGGTCGACCAGATACGCAGTATTTT.

This chain connects TRBV20-1 to TRBJ2-5; TRBD1 aligns across 10 bases. V was clipped by 1 base and J by 5 bases; unmatched bases: 10. The germline V gene has CDR1 DFQATT and CDR2 SNEGSKA (reference sequence). The CDR3 runs 16 residues. CDR3 sequence reads: CSARVLTGGDRETQYF. The CDR3 DNA sequence: TGCAGTGCTAGAGTCCTGACAGGGGGCGATCGGGAGACCCAGTACTTC.